The present T cell receptor beta chain was sequenced within a study of T cell repertoires in cytomegalovirus infection. The CDR3 runs to 16 residues. CDR1 and CDR2 (germline): MNHEY, SMNVEV (reference sequence). V lost 2 bases to trimming and J lost 10 bases; unmatched junction nucleotides: 11. This clonotype turned up a few times. TCRdb independently ran MiXCR on the reads; one entry per CDR3 protein. Seen here are roughly 150,000 distinct CDR3 sequences, less than 25% observed once, and the top ten hold approximately 11%. Sequencing was carried out using PBMCs. The clonotype was recovered from a human donor in good health (CMV status not recorded). Some clones in this sample may be carry-over from other donors' samples. This chain connects TRBV27 to TRBJ1-6, with 7 positions matching TRBD1. The DNA of the CDR3 is TGTGCCAGCAGTTTAACAGGGACAGCCAAAGGGTCACCCCTCCACTTT. Translated, it gives CASSLTGTAKGSPLHF.